The present T cell receptor (beta chain) was sequenced within a study of blood T cell repertoires in COVID-19. The wider study: Specimens from acute and convalescent COVID-19 originated in the United States, Italy and Spain. PBMCs, B-cell-depleted T cells, or T cells provided the cDNA or gDNA that made up the material.

In the original workflow: Researchers report that nucleated cell counts were estimated from reference gene primer amplification. Here immunoSEQ multiplex PCR was the method, and the copy in TCRdb shows in-frame clones only, minus some. V and J calls and clone size follow that table, whereas D and trimming were derived from the DNA. Here the sample spans 45,000 to 50,000 clones, roughly four fifths being singletons. There are 15 residues in the CDR3. The germline gives CDR1 MNHNS, CDR2 SASEGT. V dropped 7 bases and J dropped 4; count of bases not matched to a gene: 8. The chain recombines TRBV6-1 with TRBJ1-2; the match to TRBD1 covers 11 bases. The material sequenced was peripheral blood. The source is a man between 60 and 70 years old with active COVID-19. The CDR3 reads CASTRSGTGGYGYTF. In nucleotides, the CDR3 is TGTGCCAGCACAAGATCCGGGACAGGGGGCTATGGCTACACCTTC.